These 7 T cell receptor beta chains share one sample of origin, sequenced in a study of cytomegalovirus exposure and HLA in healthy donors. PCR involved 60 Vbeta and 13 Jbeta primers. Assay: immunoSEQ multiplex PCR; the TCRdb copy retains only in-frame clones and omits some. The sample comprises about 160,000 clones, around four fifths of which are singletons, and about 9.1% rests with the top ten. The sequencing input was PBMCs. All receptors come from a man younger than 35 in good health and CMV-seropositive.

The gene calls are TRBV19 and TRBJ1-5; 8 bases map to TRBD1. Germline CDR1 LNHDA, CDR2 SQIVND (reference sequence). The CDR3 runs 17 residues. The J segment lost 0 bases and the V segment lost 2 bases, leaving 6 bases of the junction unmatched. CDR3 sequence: CASSISGQVHSNQPQHF. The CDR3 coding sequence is TGTGCCAGTAGTATATCGGGACAGGTACATAGCAATCAGCCCCAGCATTTT. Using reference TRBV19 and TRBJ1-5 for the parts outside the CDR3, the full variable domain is DGGITQSPKYLFRKEGQNVTLSCEQNLNHDAMYWYRQDPGQGLRLIYYSQIVNDFQKGDIAEGYSVSREKKESFPLTVTSAQKNPTAFYLCASSISGQVHSNQPQHFGDGTRLSIL.

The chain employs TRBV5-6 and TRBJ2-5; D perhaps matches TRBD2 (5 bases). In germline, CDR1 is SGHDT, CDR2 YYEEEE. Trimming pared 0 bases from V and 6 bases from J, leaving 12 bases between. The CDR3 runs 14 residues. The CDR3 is CASSLVGDEKTQYF. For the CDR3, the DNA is TGTGCCAGCAGCTTGGTCGGGGATGAAAAGACCCAGTACTTC.

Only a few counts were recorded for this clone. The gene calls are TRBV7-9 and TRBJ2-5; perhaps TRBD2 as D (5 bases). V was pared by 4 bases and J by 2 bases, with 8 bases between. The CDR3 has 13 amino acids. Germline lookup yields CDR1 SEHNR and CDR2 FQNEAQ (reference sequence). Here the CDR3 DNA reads TGTGCCAGCAGCTCCGCGGGTCAAGAGACCCAGTACTTC. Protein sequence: CASSSAGQETQYF.

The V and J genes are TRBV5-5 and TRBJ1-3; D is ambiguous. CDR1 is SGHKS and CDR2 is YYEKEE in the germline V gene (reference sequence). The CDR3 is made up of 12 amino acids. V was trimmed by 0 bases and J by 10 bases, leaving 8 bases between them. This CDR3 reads CASSLEAATIYF. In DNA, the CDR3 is TGTGCCAGCAGCTTGGAGGCGGCTACCATATATTTT.

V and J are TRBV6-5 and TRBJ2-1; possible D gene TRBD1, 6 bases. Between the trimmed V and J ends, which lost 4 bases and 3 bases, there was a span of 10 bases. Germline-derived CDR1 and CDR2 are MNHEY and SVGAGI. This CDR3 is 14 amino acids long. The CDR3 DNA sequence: TGTGCCAGCAGTTTGACAGGAAACTACAATGAGCAGTTCTTC. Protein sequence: CASSLTGNYNEQFF.

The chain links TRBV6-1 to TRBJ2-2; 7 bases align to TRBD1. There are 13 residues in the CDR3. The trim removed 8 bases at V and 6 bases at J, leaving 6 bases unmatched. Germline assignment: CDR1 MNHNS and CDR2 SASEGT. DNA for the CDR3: TGTGCCAGCGTCCAACAGGGGTCCGGGGAGCTGTTTTTT. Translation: CASVQQGSGELFF.

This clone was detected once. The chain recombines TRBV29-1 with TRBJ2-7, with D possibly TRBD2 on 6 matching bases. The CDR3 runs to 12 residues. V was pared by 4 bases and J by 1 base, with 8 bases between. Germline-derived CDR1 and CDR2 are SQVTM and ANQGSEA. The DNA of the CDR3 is TGCAGCGTTGGACTAGGATCCTACGAGCAGTACTTC. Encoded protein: CSVGLGSYEQYF.